This T cell receptor beta chain was identified in a study of OX40 agonist ivuxolimab in advanced cancers. Overall study: The drug used for patients, ivuxolimab, was an agonistic anti-OX40 (CD134) antibody. Among those enrolled, mean age was about 60 years (range 23 to 79) and roughly 84% were male.

Study-wide points: Mean expanded clone counts were higher in CD8+ than CD4+ T cells. Normalized T-cell clonal expansion was also low in a subset of nonresponders.

CDR3 size: 12 residues. From germline, CDR1 is ENHRY and CDR2 SYGVKD. Trimming stripped 3 bases from V and 3 bases from J, with 5 bases between. This clone was detected only a few times. Its specificity is unknown. Using immunoSEQ multiplex PCR, the repertoire was profiled, and TCRdb retains in-frame clones only, with some absent. The data hold some 25,000 clones, with 88% observed a single time. The TCR was taken from an adult with an advanced solid tumor such as melanoma, head and neck, liver or kidney cancer. The sample consisted of CD4+ or CD8+ T cells sorted from blood, taken in a trial of the OX40 agonist ivuxolimab. The V call is TRBV10-3, the J call TRBJ1-1; D gene unclear. As DNA, the CDR3 is TGTGCCATCAGTGACCGGGACACTGAAGCTTTCTTT. It specifies CAISDRDTEAFF.